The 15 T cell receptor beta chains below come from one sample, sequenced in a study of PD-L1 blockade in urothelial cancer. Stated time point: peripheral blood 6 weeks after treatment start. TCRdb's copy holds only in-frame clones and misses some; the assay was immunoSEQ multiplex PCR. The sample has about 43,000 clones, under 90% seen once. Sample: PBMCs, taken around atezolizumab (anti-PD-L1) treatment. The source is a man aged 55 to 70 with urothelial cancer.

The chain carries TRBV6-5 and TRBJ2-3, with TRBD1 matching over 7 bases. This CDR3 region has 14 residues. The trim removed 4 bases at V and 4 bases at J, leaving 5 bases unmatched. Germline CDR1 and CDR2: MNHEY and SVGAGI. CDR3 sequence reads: CASSFGQAADTQYF. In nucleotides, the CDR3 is TGTGCCAGCAGTTTCGGACAGGCCGCAGATACGCAGTATTTT.

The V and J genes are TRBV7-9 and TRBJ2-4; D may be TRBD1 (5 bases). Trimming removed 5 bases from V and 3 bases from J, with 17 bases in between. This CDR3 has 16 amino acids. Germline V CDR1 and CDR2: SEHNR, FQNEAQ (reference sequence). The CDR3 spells CASSPPFRESKNIQYF. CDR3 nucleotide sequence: TGTGCCAGCAGCCCCCCTTTCAGGGAAAGCAAAAACATTCAGTACTTC.

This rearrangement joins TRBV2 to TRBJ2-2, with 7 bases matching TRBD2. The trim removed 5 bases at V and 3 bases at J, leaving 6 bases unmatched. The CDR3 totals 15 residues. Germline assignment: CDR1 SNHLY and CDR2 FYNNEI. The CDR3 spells CASSSRGGDTGELFF. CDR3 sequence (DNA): TGTGCCAGCAGTTCCCGGGGAGGGGACACCGGGGAGCTGTTTTTT.

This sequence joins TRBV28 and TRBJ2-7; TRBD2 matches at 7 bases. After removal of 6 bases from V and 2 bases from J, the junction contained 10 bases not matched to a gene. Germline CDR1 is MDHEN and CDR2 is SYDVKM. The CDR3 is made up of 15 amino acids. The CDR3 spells CASSMGGGGTYEQYF. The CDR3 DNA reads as TGTGCCAGCAGCATGGGCGGGGGAGGAACCTACGAGCAGTACTTC.

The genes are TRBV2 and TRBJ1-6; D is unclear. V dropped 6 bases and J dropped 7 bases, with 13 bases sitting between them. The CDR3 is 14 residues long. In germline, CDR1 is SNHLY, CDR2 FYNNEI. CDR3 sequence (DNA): TGTGCCAGCAGGCCCGGGAGGGAGAATTCACCCCTCCACTTT. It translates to CASRPGRENSPLHF.

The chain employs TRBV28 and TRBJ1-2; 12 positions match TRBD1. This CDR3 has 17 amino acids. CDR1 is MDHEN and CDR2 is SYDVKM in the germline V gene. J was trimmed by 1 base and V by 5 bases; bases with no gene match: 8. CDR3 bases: TGTGCCAGCAGTGTGGGACAGGGGGCGCGTATTAACTATGGCTACACCTTC. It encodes CASSVGQGARINYGYTF.

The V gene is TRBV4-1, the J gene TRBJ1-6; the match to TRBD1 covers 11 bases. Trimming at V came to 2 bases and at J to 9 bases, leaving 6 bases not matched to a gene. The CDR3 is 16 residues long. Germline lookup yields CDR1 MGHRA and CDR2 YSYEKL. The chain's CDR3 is CASSQPGQGESSPLHF. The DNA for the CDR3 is TGCGCCAGCAGCCAACCGGGACAGGGGGAGTCTTCACCCCTCCACTTT.

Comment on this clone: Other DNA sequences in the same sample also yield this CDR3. CDR3 bases: TGTGCCAGCAGCTTGAGGGGGACGAGACAAGAGACCCAGTACTTC. The encoded protein is CASSLRGTRQETQYF. This sequence joins TRBV11-2 and TRBJ2-5, with D possibly TRBD1 on 6 matching bases. V dropped 3 bases and J dropped 2 bases, with 13 bases sitting between them. The CDR3 consists of 15 residues. Germline V gene data show CDR1 as SGHAT and CDR2 as FQNNGV.

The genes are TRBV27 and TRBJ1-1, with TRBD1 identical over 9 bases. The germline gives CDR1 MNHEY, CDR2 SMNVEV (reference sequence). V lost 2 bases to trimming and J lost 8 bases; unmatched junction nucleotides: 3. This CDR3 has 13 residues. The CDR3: CASSLGTGWEAFF. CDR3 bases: TGTGCCAGCAGTTTAGGGACAGGGTGGGAAGCTTTCTTT.

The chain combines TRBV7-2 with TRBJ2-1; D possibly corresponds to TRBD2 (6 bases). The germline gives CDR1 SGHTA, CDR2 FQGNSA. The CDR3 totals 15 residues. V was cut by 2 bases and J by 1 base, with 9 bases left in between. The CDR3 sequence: CASSLRLESYNEQFF. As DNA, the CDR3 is TGTGCCAGCAGCTTAAGACTAGAGTCCTACAATGAGCAGTTCTTC.

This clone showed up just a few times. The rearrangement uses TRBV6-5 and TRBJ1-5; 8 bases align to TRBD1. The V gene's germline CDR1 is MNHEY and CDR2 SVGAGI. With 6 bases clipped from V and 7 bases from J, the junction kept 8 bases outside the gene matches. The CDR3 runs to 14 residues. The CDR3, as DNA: TGTGCCAGCAGCCGCGGACAGGGAGGGCAGCCCCAGCATTTT. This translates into CASSRGQGGQPQHF.

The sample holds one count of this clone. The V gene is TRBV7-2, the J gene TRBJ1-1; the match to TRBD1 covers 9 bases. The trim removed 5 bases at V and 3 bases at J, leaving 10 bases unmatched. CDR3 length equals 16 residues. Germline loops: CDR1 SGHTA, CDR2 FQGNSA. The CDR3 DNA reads TGTGCCAGCAGCCTAGGGACAGGGAATGCGCACACTGAAGCTTTCTTT. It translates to CASSLGTGNAHTEAFF.

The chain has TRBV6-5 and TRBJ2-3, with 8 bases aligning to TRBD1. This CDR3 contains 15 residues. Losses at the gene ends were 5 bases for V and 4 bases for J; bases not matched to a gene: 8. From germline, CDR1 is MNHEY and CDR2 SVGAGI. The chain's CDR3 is CASSPDRADPDTQYF. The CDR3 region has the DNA TGTGCCAGCAGTCCGGACAGGGCAGACCCAGATACGCAGTATTTT.

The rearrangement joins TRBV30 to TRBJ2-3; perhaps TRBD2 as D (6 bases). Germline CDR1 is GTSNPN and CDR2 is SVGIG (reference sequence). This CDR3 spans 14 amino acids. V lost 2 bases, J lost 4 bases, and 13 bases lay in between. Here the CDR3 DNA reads TGTGCCTGGAGTAGCCTAGCGTTGGCAGATACGCAGTATTTT. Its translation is CAWSSLALADTQYF. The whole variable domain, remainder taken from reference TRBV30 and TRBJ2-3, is SQTIHQWPATLVQPVGSPLSLECTVEGTSNPNLYWYRQAAGRGLQLLFYSVGIGQISSEVPQNLSASRPQDRQFILSSKKLLLSDSGFYLCAWSSLALADTQYFGPGTRLTVL.

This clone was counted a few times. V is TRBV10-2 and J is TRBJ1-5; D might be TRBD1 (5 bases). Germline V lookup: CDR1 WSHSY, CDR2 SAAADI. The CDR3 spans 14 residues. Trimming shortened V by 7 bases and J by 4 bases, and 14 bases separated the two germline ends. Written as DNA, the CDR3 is TGCGCCAGCAACCCGACGGGGGGTAATCAGCCCCAGCATTTT. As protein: CASNPTGGNQPQHF.